A single sample gave rise to the 29 T cell receptor beta chains below, sequenced in a study of T cells in tuberculosis. The data were produced by immunoSEQ multiplex PCR, yet TCRdb's version contains in-frame clones alone and is incomplete. Of around 30,000 clones listed, approximately 93% are singletons. Sequenced material: PBMCs. These TCRs come from a donor aged 10 to 29 with latent tuberculosis or without tuberculosis infection.

This rearrangement joins TRBV9 to TRBJ1-6; tentatively, D is TRBD1 (5 bases). The CDR3 loop spans 15 amino acids. With 2 bases removed from V and 3 bases from J, the gap between germline ends came to 9 bases. The germline CDR1 and CDR2 sequences are SGDLS and YYNGEE. The CDR3 reads CASSVEGDYNSPLHF. CDR3 in DNA: TGTGCCAGCAGCGTGGAAGGGGACTATAATTCACCCCTCCACTTT.

The chain is built from TRBV7-2 and TRBJ2-3; perhaps TRBD2 as D (7 bases). With 5 bases removed from V and 4 bases from J, the gap between germline ends came to 10 bases. Germline V gene sequence: CDR1 SGHTA, CDR2 FQGNSA. CDR3 length: 13 residues. The CDR3 coding sequence is TGTGCCAGCAGCGAGGGGGGGGCAGATACGCAGTATTTT. Its translation is CASSEGGADTQYF.

This rearrangement joins TRBV27 to TRBJ2-3; TRBD1 might be the D (5 bases). Germline CDR1 MNHEY, CDR2 SMNVEV (reference sequence). Trimming shortened V by 3 bases and J by 6 bases, and 31 bases separated the two germline ends. This CDR3 is built from 20 residues. As DNA, the CDR3 is TGTGCCAGCAGTTTCGAAGAAACCTCCCAGGGTCTTCCAAAAGATGATACGCAGTATTTT. Protein product: CASSFEETSQGLPKDDTQYF.

This chain joins TRBV19 and TRBJ1-1; perhaps TRBD1 as D (6 bases). The CDR3 covers 13 residues. Germline V gene sequence: CDR1 LNHDA, CDR2 SQIVND (reference sequence). Trimming cost V 5 bases and J 4 bases, with 11 bases left between them. In DNA form, the CDR3 reads TGTGCCAGTAGTCAACAGGGATTCACTGAAGCTTTCTTT. Protein product: CASSQQGFTEAFF.

V gene TRBV11-2 combines with J gene TRBJ2-5, with D tentatively TRBD2 (5 bases). Germline-derived CDR1 and CDR2 are SGHAT and FQNNGV. Between the trimmed V and J ends, which lost 4 bases and 1 base, there was a span of 10 bases. The CDR3 covers 14 residues. The CDR3 loop reads CASSSIRGQETQYF. The CDR3 nucleotides read TGTGCCAGCAGCTCCATTCGGGGCCAAGAGACCCAGTACTTC.

The chain combines TRBV18 with TRBJ2-1; D is perhaps TRBD1 (5 bases). V was trimmed by 6 bases and J by 8 bases, leaving 14 bases between them. The CDR3 totals 13 residues. Germline CDR1 and CDR2: KGHSH and LQKENI. The CDR3 coding sequence is TGTGCCAGCTCCCCAAGACCGACAGATGAGCAGTTCTTC. Its translation: CASSPRPTDEQFF. The full variable domain, its missing parts supplied by reference TRBV18 and TRBJ2-1, is NAGVMQNPRHLVRRRGQEARLRCSPMKGHSHVYWYRQLPEEGLKFMVYLQKENIIDESGMPKERFSAEFPKEGPSILRIQQVVRGDSAAYFCASSPRPTDEQFFGPGTRLTVL.

The V and J genes are TRBV7-9 and TRBJ1-2, with 9 bases aligning to TRBD1. Trimming removed 2 bases from V and 4 bases from J; junction bases left unmatched: 5. CDR3 length: 15 residues. The V gene's germline CDR1 is SEHNR and CDR2 FQNEAQ (reference sequence). The CDR3 DNA reads as TGTGCCAGCAGCTTAACCCCGGACAGGGGCTATGGCTACACCTTC. Protein sequence: CASSLTPDRGYGYTF.

Concerning this clone itself: The junction and the germline gene differ at one end; a read error may be behind it. The rearrangement links TRBV10-3 to TRBJ2-7; 8 nucleotides agree with TRBD1. The CDR3 extends over 14 amino acids. Germline lookup yields CDR1 ENHRY and CDR2 SYGVKD. CDR3 protein: CAGHISGSGTGLRF. The CDR3 DNA reads as TGTGCCGGCCATATCTCGGGGTCAGGGACAGGATTACGCTTT.

The V and J genes are TRBV4-3 and TRBJ2-6; possibly TRBD2 for D (6 bases). Germline assignment: CDR1 LGHNA and CDR2 YSLEER. This CDR3 spans 20 amino acids. V shed 0 bases and J shed 0 bases, with 18 bases lying between them. In DNA, the CDR3 is TGCGCCAGCAGCCAAGATTTCGCGGGGCGCAGAGACTCTGGGGCCAACGTCCTGACTTTC. Translating it yields CASSQDFAGRRDSGANVLTF.

V usage is TRBV2 and J usage is TRBJ2-6; D is unresolved. Germline V gene data show CDR1 as SNHLY and CDR2 as FYNNEI. V was pared by 4 bases and J by 0 bases, with 7 bases between. The CDR3 runs 15 residues. The CDR3 bases are TGTGCCAGCAGTGGGAGTGGCTCTGGGGCCAACGTCCTGACTTTC. Translation: CASSGSGSGANVLTF.

This clone appeared a single time. V usage is TRBV5-1 and J usage is TRBJ1-4, with 8 bases aligning to TRBD1. Losses at the gene ends were 4 bases for V and 7 bases for J; bases not matched to a gene: 9. The CDR3 has 15 residues. CDR1 and CDR2 (germline): SGHRS, YFSETQ. The CDR3 DNA follows: TGCGCCAGCAGCCGAACGGACAGGGCTACTGAAAAACTGTTTTTT. Its translation is CASSRTDRATEKLFF.

V is TRBV6-5 and J is TRBJ1-5; 9 nucleotides match TRBD1. J was trimmed by 5 bases and V by 5 bases; bases with no gene match: 7. Per the germline V gene, CDR1 is MNHEY and CDR2 is SVGAGI. The CDR3 contains 15 residues. CDR3 residues: CASSPGTGFDQPQHF. The DNA of the CDR3 is TGTGCCAGCAGTCCCGGGACAGGGTTCGATCAGCCCCAGCATTTT.

This clone was seen a few times. This chain uses TRBV5-4 with TRBJ1-1; D ambiguous. CDR3 size: 12 residues. The V gene lost 4 bases and the J gene lost 3 bases, with 7 bases spanning the gap. The germline gives CDR1 SGHNT, CDR2 YYREEE (reference sequence). The CDR3 coding sequence is TGTGCCAGCAGCCAATTAGACACTGAAGCTTTCTTT. It translates to CASSQLDTEAFF.

This sequence joins TRBV7-3 and TRBJ2-1; 8 positions match TRBD1. V was pared by 5 bases and J by 8 bases, with 8 bases of the junction left unmatched. In germline, CDR1 is SGHTA, CDR2 FQGTGA. This CDR3 contains 14 residues. The CDR3 DNA is TGTGCCAGCAGCCCTATAACAGGGGGGCATGAGCAGTTCTTC. Amino acids: CASSPITGGHEQFF.

The CDR3 region has the DNA TGTGCCAGCAGCTTAGTTGCGGGCCCCACCTACGAGCAGTACTTC. Its protein product is CASSLVAGPTYEQYF. The chain combines TRBV7-9 with TRBJ2-7, with a tentative D call TRBD2 (5 bases). This CDR3 has 15 residues. V shed 1 base and J shed 2 bases, with 12 bases lying between them. The germline CDR1 and CDR2 sequences are SEHNR and FQNEAQ (reference sequence).

V and J are TRBV6-5 and TRBJ1-1; D remains unclear. CDR3 length equals 15 residues. CDR1 is MNHEY and CDR2 is SVGAGI in the germline V gene. V lost 7 bases and J 5 bases, leaving 20 bases between the germline ends. The CDR3 coding sequence is TGTGCCAGCACCGAAGATTGGGCAGGTGGTACTGAAGCTTTCTTT. This translates into CASTEDWAGGTEAFF.

This chain connects TRBV6-1 to TRBJ2-7, with D possibly TRBD1 on 6 matching bases. CDR3 length: 16 amino acids. Germline values: CDR1 MNHNS, CDR2 SASEGT. V dropped 3 bases and J dropped 3 bases, with 18 bases sitting between them. CDR3 in DNA: TGTGCCAGCAGTGATACAGGGCTCCTTCAGTACTACGAGCAGTACTTC. This codes for CASSDTGLLQYYEQYF.

The chain combines TRBV7-9 with TRBJ2-2, with D maybe TRBD2 (6 bases). V lost 4 bases and J lost 3, with 12 bases in between. The CDR3 contains 15 residues. CDR1 SEHNR and CDR2 FQNEAQ come from the germline V gene (reference sequence). The CDR3 sequence is CASSSGTSYTGELFF. In DNA form, the CDR3 reads TGTGCCAGCAGCTCCGGGACTTCCTACACCGGGGAGCTGTTTTTT.

The J gene is TRBJ2-1, the V gene TRBV5-1; D is unclear. Trimming took 5 bases from V and 11 from J, leaving 17 bases between them. Germline CDR1 is SGHRS and CDR2 is YFSETQ. The CDR3 loop spans 13 amino acids. CDR3 nucleotides: TGCGCCAGCAGTATCCCCGGAGACGGCAAGCAGTTCTTC. The encoded protein is CASSIPGDGKQFF.

This clone was seen just once. This chain joins TRBV19 and TRBJ1-5; D not resolved. Germline-derived CDR1 and CDR2 are LNHDA and SQIVND (reference sequence). The CDR3 is 12 residues long. V lost 2 bases and J lost 6, with 5 bases in between. The CDR3 DNA follows: TGTGCCAGTAGTATAACGGGTCAGCCCCAGCATTTT. It specifies CASSITGQPQHF.

V and J are TRBV6-1 and TRBJ2-1; TRBD2 is a possible D gene (7 bases). CDR1 is MNHNS, CDR2 SASEGT, per germline. The V end lost 4 bases, the J end lost 6 bases, and 19 bases lay between the germline ends. This CDR3 contains 16 residues. CDR3 in amino acids: CASSALAVRGGNEQFF. CDR3 DNA sequence: TGTGCCAGCAGTGCCCTAGCGGTCCGAGGGGGCAATGAGCAGTTCTTC.

This chain uses TRBV18 with TRBJ2-1; TRBD2 is a possible D gene (5 bases). The germline CDR1 and CDR2 sequences are KGHSH and LQKENI. This CDR3 is built from 14 residues. V lost 5 bases, J lost 5 bases, and 13 bases lay in between. The DNA of the CDR3 is TGTGCCAGCTCATACTTTAGCGAAGACAATGAGCAGTTCTTC. This gives the protein CASSYFSEDNEQFF. Using reference TRBV18 and TRBJ2-1 for the parts outside the CDR3, the full variable domain is NAGVMQNPRHLVRRRGQEARLRCSPMKGHSHVYWYRQLPEEGLKFMVYLQKENIIDESGMPKERFSAEFPKEGPSILRIQQVVRGDSAAYFCASSYFSEDNEQFFGPGTRLTVL.

V and J are TRBV28 and TRBJ2-3, with a weak D call TRBD1 (6 bases). Between the trimmed V and J ends, which lost 3 bases and 7 bases, there was a span of 20 bases. CDR1 is MDHEN, CDR2 SYDVKM, per germline. The CDR3 sequence is 16 residues long. The CDR3 protein is CASSFVQGPLQNTQYF. DNA for the CDR3: TGTGCCAGCAGTTTTGTACAGGGCCCGTTACAAAATACGCAGTATTTT.

The V call is TRBV5-6, the J call TRBJ2-3; 7 bases are a match to TRBD2. The germline CDR1 and CDR2 sequences are SGHDT and YYEEEE. This CDR3 is 15 amino acids long. Trimming at V came to 1 base and at J to 4 bases, leaving 6 bases not matched to a gene. CDR3 region: CASSLRGREPDTQYF. The CDR3 bases are TGTGCCAGCAGCTTGCGGGGGAGGGAGCCAGATACGCAGTATTTT.

V gene TRBV2 combines with J gene TRBJ2-2; 11 positions agree with TRBD2. The germline gives CDR1 SNHLY, CDR2 FYNNEI. CDR3 length: 14 amino acids. The J segment lost 3 bases and the V segment lost 8 bases, leaving 2 bases of the junction unmatched. The DNA of the CDR3 is TGTGCCAGCTCACTAGCGGGAGACACCGGGGAGCTGTTTTTT. Protein: CASSLAGDTGELFF.

CDR3 region: CATGQTNEQFF. CDR3 DNA: TGTGCCACGGGACAGACCAATGAGCAGTTCTTC. V and J are TRBV11-2 and TRBJ2-1, with 7 bases identical to TRBD1. V shed 10 bases, J shed 6 bases, and the junction held 3 bases outside the gene matches. The CDR3 is 11 amino acids. Per germline, CDR1 SGHAT and CDR2 FQNNGV.

This sequence joins TRBV5-4 and TRBJ2-7; D perhaps matches TRBD1 (5 bases). CDR1 and CDR2 from the germline V gene are SGHNT and YYREEE (reference sequence). The CDR3 length is 14 residues. Between the trimmed V and J ends, which lost 2 bases and 0 bases, there was a span of 9 bases. The chain's CDR3 is CASSFTGSSYEQYF. For the CDR3, the DNA is TGTGCCAGCAGCTTTACAGGCAGCTCCTACGAGCAGTACTTC. The whole variable domain, filled in from reference TRBV5-4 and TRBJ2-7, reads ETGVTQSPTHLIKTRGQQVTLRCSSQSGHNTVSWYQQALGQGPQFIFQYYREEENGRGNFPPRFSGLQFPNYSSELNVNALELDDSALYLCASSFTGSSYEQYFGPGTRLTVT.

The chain couples TRBV7-9 to TRBJ2-5; 7 nucleotides match TRBD2. The CDR3 sequence is 14 residues long. CDR1 and CDR2 (germline): SEHNR, FQNEAQ (reference sequence). The V segment lost 4 bases and the J segment 4 bases; nucleotides outside the gene matches: 6. For the CDR3, the DNA is TGTGCCAGCAGCTCCCCGGGGGGAGGAGAGACCCAGTACTTC. The encoded protein is CASSSPGGGETQYF.

V usage is TRBV28 and J usage is TRBJ1-1; 12 nucleotides line up with TRBD1. This CDR3 has 15 amino acids. The germline V gene has CDR1 MDHEN and CDR2 SYDVKM. The V segment lost 3 bases and the J segment 6 bases; nucleotides outside the gene matches: 5. The CDR3 loop reads CASSFGTGGFPEAFF. The CDR3 nucleotides are TGTGCCAGCAGTTTCGGGACAGGGGGCTTTCCTGAAGCTTTCTTT.